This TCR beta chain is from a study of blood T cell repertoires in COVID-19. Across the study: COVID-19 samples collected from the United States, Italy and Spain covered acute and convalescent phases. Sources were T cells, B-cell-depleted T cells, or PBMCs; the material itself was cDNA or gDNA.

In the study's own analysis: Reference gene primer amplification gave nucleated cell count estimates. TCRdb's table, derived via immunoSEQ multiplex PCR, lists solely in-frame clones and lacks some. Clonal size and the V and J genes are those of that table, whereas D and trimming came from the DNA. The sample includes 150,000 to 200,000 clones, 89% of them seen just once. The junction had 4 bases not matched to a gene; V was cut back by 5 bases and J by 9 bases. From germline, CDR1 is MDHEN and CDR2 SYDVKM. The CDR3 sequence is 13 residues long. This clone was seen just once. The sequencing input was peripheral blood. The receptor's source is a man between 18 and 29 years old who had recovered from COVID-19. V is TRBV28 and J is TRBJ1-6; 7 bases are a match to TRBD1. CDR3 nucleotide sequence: TGTGCCAGCAGTCTCAGGGGGAGTTCACCCCTCCACTTT. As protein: CASSLRGSSPLHF.